This passage covers 17 T cell receptor beta chains from one sample sequenced in a study of cytomegalovirus exposure and HLA in healthy donors. The table came from immunoSEQ multiplex PCR; TCRdb's copy has only in-frame clones and leaves some out. There are 120,000 or so clones in the sample; 89% occur only once, and approximately 1.1% lies in the top ten. The sequencing sample was made of PBMCs. Receptor source: a woman aged 18-29 years in good health and CMV-seronegative.

The chain couples TRBV6-1 to TRBJ1-2; tentative D call: TRBD1 (5 bases). With 2 bases removed from V and 4 bases from J, the gap between germline ends came to 14 bases. CDR3 length: 15 amino acids. CDR1 is MNHNS, CDR2 SASEGT, per germline. CDR3 loop: CASSELALGGYGYTF. CDR3 nucleotide sequence: TGTGCCAGCAGTGAACTCGCTCTGGGGGGCTATGGCTACACCTTC.

The chain recombines TRBV5-1 with TRBJ2-2; a weak D match, TRBD2 (6 bases). The CDR3 is 14 residues long. V was clipped by 4 bases and J by 2 bases, with 9 bases between them. Per the germline V gene, CDR1 is SGHRS and CDR2 is YFSETQ. Written as DNA, the CDR3 is TGCGCCAGCAGCCCTACTAGCAACACCGGGGAGCTGTTTTTT. This sequence encodes CASSPTSNTGELFF.

The chain recombines TRBV10-1 with TRBJ1-1, with TRBD1 matching over 8 bases. Germline lookup yields CDR1 WNHNN and CDR2 SYGVQD (reference sequence). The V gene end was trimmed by 5 bases and the J gene end by 10 bases; junction bases not matched to a gene: 15. The CDR3 sequence is 15 residues long. CDR3 sequence (DNA): TGCGCCAGCAGTTCCCGTTTAGGGACAGGAATGGGAGCTTTCTTT. This sequence encodes CASSSRLGTGMGAFF.

The chain is built from TRBV12-2 and TRBJ2-7; TRBD2, the table's D call, was not compared with the DNA. TRBV12-2 is listed as a pseudogene. The length of the CDR3 is 16 residues. CDR3 amino acids: CASRLDSGRGSFEQYF. CDR3 sequence (DNA): TGTGCAAGTCGCTTAGACTCGGGTCGGGGGAGTTTCGAGCAGTACTTC.

The rearrangement joins TRBV30 to TRBJ2-7; 11 positions match TRBD2. Germline V CDR1 and CDR2: GTSNPN, SVGIG (reference sequence). The CDR3 consists of 12 residues. The CDR3 loop reads CAGTSGTYEQYF. The CDR3 DNA reads TGTGCAGGGACTAGCGGAACCTACGAGCAGTACTTC.

This clone was observed once. This chain connects TRBV28 to TRBJ1-4; tentative D call: TRBD1 (6 bases). The germline CDR1 and CDR2 sequences are MDHEN and SYDVKM. CDR3 length: 15 residues. Trimming left V 5 bases short and J 5 bases short, with 15 bases between. The chain's CDR3 is CASSKNRQGNEKLFF. In DNA form, the CDR3 reads TGTGCCAGCAGTAAGAACAGGCAGGGGAATGAAAAACTGTTTTTT. The variable domain in full, completed from reference TRBV28 and TRBJ1-4, reads DVKVTQSSRYLVKRTGEKVFLECVQDMDHENMFWYRQDPGLGLRLIYFSYDVKMKEKGDIPEGYSVSREKKERFSLILESASTNQTSMYLCASSKNRQGNEKLFFGSGTQLSVL.

This sequence joins TRBV2 and TRBJ2-1, with 12 bases lining up with TRBD2. The germline gives CDR1 SNHLY, CDR2 FYNNEI. CDR3 length: 15 residues. The V segment lost 6 bases and the J segment 3 bases; nucleotides outside the gene matches: 3. For the CDR3, the DNA is TGTGCCAGCAGAGAACTAGCGGGGGGCTACAATGAGCAGTTCTTC. It codes for CASRELAGGYNEQFF.

This rearrangement joins TRBV7-2 to TRBJ1-3; D ambiguous. The CDR3 covers 14 residues. Germline-derived CDR1 and CDR2 are SGHTA and FQGNSA. Deletions cut 4 bases from V and 5 bases from J, with 12 bases between. This chain's CDR3 is CASSWEDGRNTIYF. The CDR3 DNA is TGTGCCAGCAGCTGGGAAGACGGGAGAAACACCATATATTTT.

The chain combines TRBV7-2 with TRBJ2-1, with 11 positions matching TRBD2. Germline CDR1 is SGHTA and CDR2 is FQGNSA. The CDR3 is 18 amino acids. The V and J ends lost 4 bases and 0 bases, in that order; junction bases with no gene match: 8. CDR3: CASSSGLAATFSYNEQFF. The CDR3 bases are TGTGCCAGCAGCTCGGGACTAGCGGCCACTTTCTCCTACAATGAGCAGTTCTTC.

The chain joins TRBV9 to TRBJ1-1; D not certain. V was trimmed by 0 bases and J by 2 bases, leaving 5 bases between them. Looked up from germline, CDR1 is SGDLS and CDR2 is YYNGEE. The length of the CDR3 is 13 residues. The CDR3 nucleotides read TGTGCCAGCAGCGTAGAAACTAACACTGAAGCTTTCTTT. Translation gives CASSVETNTEAFF.

The V and J genes are TRBV15 and TRBJ1-6, with D perhaps matching TRBD1 (5 bases). This CDR3 contains 14 residues. Germline-derived CDR1 and CDR2 are LNHNV and YYDKDF (reference sequence). V was shortened by 2 bases and J by 9 bases, with 11 bases between the two germline ends. The CDR3 DNA reads TGTGCCACCAGCAGACAGGGTTTACGTTCACCCCTCCACTTT. The encoded protein is CATSRQGLRSPLHF.

This rearrangement joins TRBV28 to TRBJ2-5; TRBD2 matches 12 bases. The CDR3 length is 15 residues. Germline V gives CDR1 MDHEN, CDR2 SYDVKM. V shed 6 bases, J shed 5 bases, and the junction held 7 bases outside the gene matches. CDR3 sequence (DNA): TGTGCCAGCAGCTCGACTAGCGGGAGCCGGGAGACCCAGTACTTC. It yields the protein CASSSTSGSRETQYF.

This chain joins TRBV7-9 and TRBJ2-1; TRBD1 aligns across 7 bases. The CDR3 consists of 15 residues. Germline trimming cut 6 bases from V and 0 bases from J; bases unmatched to any gene: 5. Per germline, CDR1 SEHNR and CDR2 FQNEAQ (reference sequence). Here the CDR3 reads CASSQGESSYNEQFF. The CDR3 nucleotides read TGTGCCAGCAGTCAGGGGGAAAGCTCCTACAATGAGCAGTTCTTC.

In its sample, this clone was seen once. The V and J genes are TRBV7-2 and TRBJ1-5; D uncertain. CDR3 length equals 16 residues. The germline V gene has CDR1 SGHTA and CDR2 FQGNSA. With 1 base removed from V and 6 bases from J, the gap between germline ends came to 16 bases. The CDR3 region is CASSLGRRGLGQPQHF. CDR3 DNA sequence: TGTGCCAGCAGCTTAGGTCGGCGGGGTTTGGGTCAGCCCCAGCATTTT.

The chain is built from TRBV19 and TRBJ2-2; 12 bases fit TRBD2. Germline CDR1 LNHDA, CDR2 SQIVND (reference sequence). The ends lost 4 bases at V and 2 bases at J; junction bases unmatched: 5. The CDR3 spans 17 residues. CDR3 sequence (DNA): TGTGCCAGTAGTACTAGCGGGAGGGCGCGTAACACCGGGGAGCTGTTTTTT. Translating it yields CASSTSGRARNTGELFF. Combining the CDR3 with reference TRBV19 and TRBJ2-2 gives the whole variable domain DGGITQSPKYLFRKEGQNVTLSCEQNLNHDAMYWYRQDPGQGLRLIYYSQIVNDFQKGDIAEGYSVSREKKESFPLTVTSAQKNPTAFYLCASSTSGRARNTGELFFGEGSRLTVL.

The V gene is TRBV4-1, the J gene TRBJ1-2; unclear D gene. From germline, CDR1 is MGHRA and CDR2 YSYEKL. CDR3 length: 13 residues. Between the trimmed V and J ends, which lost 0 bases and 5 bases, there was a span of 7 bases. In nucleotides, the CDR3 is TGCGCCAGCAGCCAAGAATCCCTTTATGGCTACACCTTC. Translated, it gives CASSQESLYGYTF.

The J gene is TRBJ2-2, the V gene TRBV4-3; 10 bases are a match to TRBD2. The CDR3 runs to 19 residues. V dropped 0 bases and J dropped 1; count of bases not matched to a gene: 8. CDR1 is LGHNA, CDR2 YSLEER, per germline. The CDR3 spells CASSQEMSVAGGNTGELFF. The CDR3 nucleotides read TGCGCCAGCAGCCAAGAGATGTCGGTAGCGGGAGGGAACACCGGGGAGCTGTTTTTT.